This T cell receptor (beta chain) is from a study of CXCR3-negative and CXCR3-positive naive CD8 T cells. Naive CD8+ T cells were CD45RO-CCR7+CD27+CD95-. Regarding the study as a whole: Both naive subsets, CXCR3-negative and CXCR3-positive, displayed similar TRBV-TRBJ usage, unlike memory cells. CXCR3-positive naive cells carried more hydrophobic TRB CDR3s than CXCR3-negative ones.

Germline CDR1 is SQVTM and CDR2 is ANQGSEA. The CDR3 length is 13 residues. Remarks on this clonotype: The antigen is undetermined.

The libraries of TRB cDNA were constructed through 5' RACE using UMI labels. TCRdb reanalyzed the 5' RACE reads, giving one entry per CDR3 protein sequence and no DNA. This specimen shows fewer than 55,000 distinct CDR3 sequences; the ten leading clones hold about 1.4%. Sequencing was done on a sample of naive CXCR3- CD8+ T cells from blood. The subset: CD45RO-CCR7+CD27+CD95- naive CD8+ T cells lacking CXCR3 (TNR3-). The receptor's source is a human donor in good health. Some clones in this sample may be carry-over from other donors' samples. This sequence joins TRBV29-1 and TRBJ1-5. The CDR3 is CSVGAGLNQPQHF.